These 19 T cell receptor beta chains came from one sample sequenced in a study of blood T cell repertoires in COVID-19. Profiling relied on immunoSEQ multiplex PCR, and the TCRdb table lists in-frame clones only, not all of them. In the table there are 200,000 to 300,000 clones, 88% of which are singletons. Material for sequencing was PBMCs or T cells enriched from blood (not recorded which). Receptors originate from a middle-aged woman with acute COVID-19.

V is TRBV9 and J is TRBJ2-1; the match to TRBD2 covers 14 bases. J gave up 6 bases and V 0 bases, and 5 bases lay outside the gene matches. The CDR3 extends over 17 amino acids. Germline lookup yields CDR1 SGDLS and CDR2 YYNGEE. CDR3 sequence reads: CASSVAVGLAGGNEQFF. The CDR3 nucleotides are TGTGCCAGCAGCGTAGCAGTCGGACTAGCGGGAGGCAATGAGCAGTTCTTC.

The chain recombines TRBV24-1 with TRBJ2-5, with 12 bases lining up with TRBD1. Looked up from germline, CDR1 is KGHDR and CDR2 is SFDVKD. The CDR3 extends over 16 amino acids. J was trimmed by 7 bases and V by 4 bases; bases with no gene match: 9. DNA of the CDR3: TGTGCCACCAGTGACCCGGGACAGGGGGCGAAGCGGACCCAGTACTTC. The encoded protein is CATSDPGQGAKRTQYF.

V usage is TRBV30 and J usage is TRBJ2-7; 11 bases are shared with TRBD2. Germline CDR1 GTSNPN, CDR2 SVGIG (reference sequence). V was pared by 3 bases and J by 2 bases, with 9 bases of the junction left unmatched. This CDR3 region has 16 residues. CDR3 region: CAWRAGLAGTPYEQYV. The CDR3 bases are TGTGCCTGGAGGGCAGGACTAGCGGGCACACCCTACGAGCAGTACGTC.

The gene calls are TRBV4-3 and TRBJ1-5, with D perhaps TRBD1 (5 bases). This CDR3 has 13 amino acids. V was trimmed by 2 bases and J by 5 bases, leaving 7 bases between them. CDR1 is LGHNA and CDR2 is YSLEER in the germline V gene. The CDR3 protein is CASSQQGYQPQHF. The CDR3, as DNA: TGCGCCAGCAGCCAACAGGGTTATCAGCCCCAGCATTTT.

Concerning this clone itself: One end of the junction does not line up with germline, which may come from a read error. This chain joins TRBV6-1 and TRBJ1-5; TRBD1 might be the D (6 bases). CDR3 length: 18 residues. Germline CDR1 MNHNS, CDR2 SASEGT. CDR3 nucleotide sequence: TGTGCCAGCACTGAAAACAGGGTATCGGGGCGAGGCAATCAGCCCCAGCATTTT. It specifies CASTENRVSGRGNQPQHF.

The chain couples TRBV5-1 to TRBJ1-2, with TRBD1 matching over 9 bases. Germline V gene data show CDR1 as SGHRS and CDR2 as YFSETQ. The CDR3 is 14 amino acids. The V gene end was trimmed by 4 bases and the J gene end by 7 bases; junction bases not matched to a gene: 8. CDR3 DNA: TGCGCCAGCAGCCGGTGGGGACAGGGAATTGGCTACACCTTC. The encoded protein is CASSRWGQGIGYTF. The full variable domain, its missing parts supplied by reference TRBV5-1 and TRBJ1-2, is KAGVTQTPRYLIKTRGQQVTLSCSPISGHRSVSWYQQTPGQGLQFLFEYFSETQRNKGNFPGRFSGRQFSNSRSEMNVSTLELGDSALYLCASSRWGQGIGYTFGSGTRLTVV.

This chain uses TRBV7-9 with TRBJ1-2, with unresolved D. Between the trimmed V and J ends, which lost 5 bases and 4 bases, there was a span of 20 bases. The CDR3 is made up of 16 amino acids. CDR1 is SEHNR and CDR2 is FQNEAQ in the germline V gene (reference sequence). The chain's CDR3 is CASSAPGGEKVYGYTF. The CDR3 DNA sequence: TGTGCCAGCAGCGCCCCAGGTGGGGAGAAGGTCTATGGCTACACCTTC.

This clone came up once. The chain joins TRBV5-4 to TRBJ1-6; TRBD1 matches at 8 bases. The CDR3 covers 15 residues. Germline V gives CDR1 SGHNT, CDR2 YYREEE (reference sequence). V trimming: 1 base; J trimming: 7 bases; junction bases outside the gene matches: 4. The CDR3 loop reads CASSLPDRANSPLHF. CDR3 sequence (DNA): TGTGCCAGCAGCTTGCCGGACAGGGCGAATTCACCCCTCCACTTT.

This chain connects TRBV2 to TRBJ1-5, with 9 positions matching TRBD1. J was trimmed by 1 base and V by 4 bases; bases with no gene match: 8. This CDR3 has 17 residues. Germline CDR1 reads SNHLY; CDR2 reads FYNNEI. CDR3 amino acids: CASSGEQGQGSNQPQHF. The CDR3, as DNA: TGTGCCAGCAGTGGGGAACAGGGACAGGGAAGCAATCAGCCCCAGCATTTT.

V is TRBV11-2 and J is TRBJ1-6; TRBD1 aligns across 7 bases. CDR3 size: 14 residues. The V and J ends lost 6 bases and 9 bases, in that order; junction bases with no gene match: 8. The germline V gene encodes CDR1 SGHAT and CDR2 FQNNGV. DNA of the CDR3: TGTGCCAGCAGTCGACAGGGAAAGGGTTCACCCCTCCACTTT. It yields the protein CASSRQGKGSPLHF.

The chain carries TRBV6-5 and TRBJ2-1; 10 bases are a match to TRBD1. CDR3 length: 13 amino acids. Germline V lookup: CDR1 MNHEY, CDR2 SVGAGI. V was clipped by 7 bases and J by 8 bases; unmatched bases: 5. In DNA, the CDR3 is TGTGCCAGCACCCGGGACAGGGGACATGAGCAGTTCTTC. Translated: CASTRDRGHEQFF.

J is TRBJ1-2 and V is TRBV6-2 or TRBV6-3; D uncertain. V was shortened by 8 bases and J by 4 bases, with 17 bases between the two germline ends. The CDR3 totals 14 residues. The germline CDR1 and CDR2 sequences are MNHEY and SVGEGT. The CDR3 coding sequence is TGTGCCAGCCGTTCGGGTGGCAGTCTCTATGGCTACACCTTC. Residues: CASRSGGSLYGYTF.

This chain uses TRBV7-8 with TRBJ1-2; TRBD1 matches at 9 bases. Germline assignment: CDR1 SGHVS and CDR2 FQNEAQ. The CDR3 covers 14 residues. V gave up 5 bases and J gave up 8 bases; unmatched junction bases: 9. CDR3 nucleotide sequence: TGTGCCAGCAGCCTCCCCGGGACAGGGAACGGCTACACCTTC. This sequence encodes CASSLPGTGNGYTF. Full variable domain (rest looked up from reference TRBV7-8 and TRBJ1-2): GAGVSQSPRYKVAKRGQDVALRCDPISGHVSLFWYQQALGQGPEFLTYFQNEAQLDKSGLPSDRFFAERPEGSVSTLKIQRTQQEDSAVYLCASSLPGTGNGYTFGSGTRLTVV.

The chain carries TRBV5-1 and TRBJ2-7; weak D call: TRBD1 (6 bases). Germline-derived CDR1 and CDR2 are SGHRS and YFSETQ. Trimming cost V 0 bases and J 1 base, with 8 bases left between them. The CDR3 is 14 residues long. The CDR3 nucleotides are TGCGCCAGCAGCTTGGGGCAGGGGTCCTACGAGCAGTACTTC. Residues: CASSLGQGSYEQYF. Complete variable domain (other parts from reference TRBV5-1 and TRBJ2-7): KAGVTQTPRYLIKTRGQQVTLSCSPISGHRSVSWYQQTPGQGLQFLFEYFSETQRNKGNFPGRFSGRQFSNSRSEMNVSTLELGDSALYLCASSLGQGSYEQYFGPGTRLTVT.

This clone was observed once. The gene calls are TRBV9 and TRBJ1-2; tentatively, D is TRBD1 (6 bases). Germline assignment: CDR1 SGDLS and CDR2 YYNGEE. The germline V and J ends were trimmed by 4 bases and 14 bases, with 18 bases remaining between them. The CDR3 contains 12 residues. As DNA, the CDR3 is TGTGCCAGCAGCACCCAGGACAGTCTCGTAACCTTC. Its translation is CASSTQDSLVTF. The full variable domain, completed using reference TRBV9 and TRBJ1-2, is DSGVTQTPKHLITATGQRVTLRCSPRSGDLSVYWYQQSLDQGLQFLIQYYNGEERAKGNILERFSAQQFPDLHSELNLSSLELGDSALYFCASSTQDSLVTFGSGTRLTVV.

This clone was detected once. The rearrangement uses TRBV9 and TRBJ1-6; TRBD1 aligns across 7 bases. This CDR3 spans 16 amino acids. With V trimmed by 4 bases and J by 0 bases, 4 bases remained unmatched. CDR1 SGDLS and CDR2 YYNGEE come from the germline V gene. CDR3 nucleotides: TGTGCCAGCAGCCCCAGGGGGAGCTCCTATAATTCACCCCTCCACTTT. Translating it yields CASSPRGSSYNSPLHF.

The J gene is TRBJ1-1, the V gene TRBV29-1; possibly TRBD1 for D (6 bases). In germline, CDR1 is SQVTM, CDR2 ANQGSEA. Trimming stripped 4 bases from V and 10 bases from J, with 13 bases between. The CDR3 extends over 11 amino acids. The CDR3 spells CSVVPGGLAFF. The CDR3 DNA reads TGCAGCGTTGTCCCGGGGGGCTTAGCTTTCTTT.

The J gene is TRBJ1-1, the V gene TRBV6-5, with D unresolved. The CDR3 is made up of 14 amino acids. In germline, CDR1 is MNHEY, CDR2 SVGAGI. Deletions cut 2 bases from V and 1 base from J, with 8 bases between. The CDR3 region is CASSYENRNTEAFF. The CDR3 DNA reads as TGTGCCAGCAGTTACGAGAACCGGAACACTGAAGCTTTCTTT.

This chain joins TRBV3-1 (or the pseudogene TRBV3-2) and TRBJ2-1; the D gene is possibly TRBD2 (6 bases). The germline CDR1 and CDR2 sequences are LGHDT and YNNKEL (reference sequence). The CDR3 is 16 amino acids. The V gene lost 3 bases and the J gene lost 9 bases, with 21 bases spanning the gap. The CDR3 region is CASSQQSGSSSSEQFF. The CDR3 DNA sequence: TGTGCCAGCAGCCAGCAAAGCGGGTCTAGCTCCAGTGAGCAGTTCTTC.